This TCR beta chain derives from a study of regulatory T cells in long-lasting Graves disease. Assembly of TCR beta libraries relied on iRepertoire HTBI primers together with Arm-PCR of CDR3 regions. TCRdb called the multiplex PCR reads again in MiXCR, with one record for every CDR3 protein. The table lists some 500,000 distinct CDR3 sequences, approximately 13% of them singletons. Indicated time point: newly diagnosed GD, antithyroid drugs for less than 3 months. Preparation of the TCR library used RNA extracted from PBMCs. V shed 5 bases, J shed 7 bases, and the junction held 2 bases outside the gene matches. This CDR3 has 14 residues. Germline V gene sequence: CDR1 MNHEY, CDR2 SVGEGT. These data also featured in a second study, about T cells in Graves' hyperthyroidism and ophthalmopathy.

The sequence came from a man between 25 and 39 years old with Graves disease. The rearrangement links TRBV6-2 or TRBV6-3 to TRBJ2-1; 13 positions agree with TRBD2. The sequencing used peripheral blood mononuclear cells (PBMCs), collected at new diagnosis, from a patient treated with antithyroid drugs. CDR3 region: CASSKTSGRNEQFF. Written as DNA, the CDR3 is TGTGCCAGCAGTAAGACTAGCGGGAGGAATGAGCAGTTCTTC.